This TCR beta chain was captured in a study of T cell responses to AZD1222 COVID-19 vaccine. Trimming at V came to 1 base and at J to 2 bases, leaving 4 bases not matched to a gene. The germline gives CDR1 LNHDA, CDR2 SQIVND (reference sequence). The CDR3 sequence is 16 residues long. Profiling relied on immunoSEQ multiplex PCR, and the TCRdb table lists in-frame clones only, not all of them. The data show 200,000 or so clones, with approximately 90% seen just once and around 5.8% held by the top ten. The source material was peripheral blood, sampled on day 0 of AZD1222 vaccination. This TCR was sampled from an adult in good health. The chain combines TRBV19 with TRBJ1-5; 8 bases align to TRBD1. For the CDR3, the DNA is TGTGCCAGTAGTATAGCGACAGGGGTTGGCAATCAGCCCCAGCATTTT. Its protein is CASSIATGVGNQPQHF.